This T cell receptor (beta chain) was found in a study of T cell repertoires in cytomegalovirus infection. This clonotype came up many times. Its antigen is as yet unknown. Trimming cost V 4 bases and J 2 bases, with 8 bases left between them. This CDR3 has 13 amino acids. CDR1 is LGHDT, CDR2 YNNKEL, per germline (reference sequence). TCRdb re-called the reads through MiXCR, storing one row per CDR3 protein. The profile shows roughly 310,000 distinct CDR3 sequences, 15% to 20% of them singletons. Study-wide results and caveats: It was HLA-C-restricted CMV-specific TCR beta clonotypes that dominated the response ex vivo. Cumulative frequency (of public TCR beta family members) identified carriers of CMV plus the relevant HLA.

Sequencing input: PBMCs. This receptor was taken from a human donor in good health (CMV status not recorded). Some clones in this sample may be carry-over from other donors' samples. The V and J genes are TRBV3-1 and TRBJ1-1, with D tentatively TRBD1 (5 bases). This CDR3 reads CASSRDGNTEAFF. CDR3 DNA sequence: TGTGCCAGCAGCCGGGACGGAAACACTGAAGCTTTCTTT.